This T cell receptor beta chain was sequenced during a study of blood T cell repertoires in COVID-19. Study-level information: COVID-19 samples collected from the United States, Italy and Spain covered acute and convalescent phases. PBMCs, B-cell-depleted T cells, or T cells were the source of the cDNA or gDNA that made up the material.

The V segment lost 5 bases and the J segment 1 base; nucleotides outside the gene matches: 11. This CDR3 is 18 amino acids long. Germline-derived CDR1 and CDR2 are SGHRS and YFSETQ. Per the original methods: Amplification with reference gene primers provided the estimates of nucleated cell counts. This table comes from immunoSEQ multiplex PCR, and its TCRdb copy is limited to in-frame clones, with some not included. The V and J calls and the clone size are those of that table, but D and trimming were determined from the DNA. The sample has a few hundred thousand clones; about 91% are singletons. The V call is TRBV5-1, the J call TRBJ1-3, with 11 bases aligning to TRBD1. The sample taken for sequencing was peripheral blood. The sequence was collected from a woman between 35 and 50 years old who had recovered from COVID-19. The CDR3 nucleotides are TGCGCCAGCAGGTCCGGGACAGGGGGTCAAGGGTCTGGAAACACCATATATTTT. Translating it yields CASRSGTGGQGSGNTIYF.